The source of this T cell receptor beta chain is a study of shared clonotypes between healthy human individuals. Whole-study context: CD8 memory received one plate per donor, CD8 naive two, CD4 memory three and CD4 naive three. Study-level findings and limits: Sample collection involved blood only; tissue repertoires are likely different.

Regarding this clone: Its antigen is unidentified.

Clones were read by immunoSEQ multiplex PCR, and TCRdb kept only the in-frame ones, dropping some. The sample lists millions of clones, 90% to 95% occurring once. The V gene end was trimmed by 1 base and the J gene end by 3 bases; junction bases not matched to a gene: 4. This CDR3 comprises 16 residues. Per germline, CDR1 SGHDT and CDR2 YYEEEE. This clonotype was obtained from a young man in good health. Some clones in this sample may be carry-over from other donors' samples. The chain is built from TRBV5-6 and TRBJ2-2, with 9 bases lining up with TRBD1. Sequences were obtained from naive CD4+ T cells from PBMCs. Specified subset: CD45RA+ positively selected. In DNA, the CDR3 is TGTGCCAGCAGCTTGAGGTGGGACAGGGACACCGGGGAGCTGTTTTTT. This translates into CASSLRWDRDTGELFF.